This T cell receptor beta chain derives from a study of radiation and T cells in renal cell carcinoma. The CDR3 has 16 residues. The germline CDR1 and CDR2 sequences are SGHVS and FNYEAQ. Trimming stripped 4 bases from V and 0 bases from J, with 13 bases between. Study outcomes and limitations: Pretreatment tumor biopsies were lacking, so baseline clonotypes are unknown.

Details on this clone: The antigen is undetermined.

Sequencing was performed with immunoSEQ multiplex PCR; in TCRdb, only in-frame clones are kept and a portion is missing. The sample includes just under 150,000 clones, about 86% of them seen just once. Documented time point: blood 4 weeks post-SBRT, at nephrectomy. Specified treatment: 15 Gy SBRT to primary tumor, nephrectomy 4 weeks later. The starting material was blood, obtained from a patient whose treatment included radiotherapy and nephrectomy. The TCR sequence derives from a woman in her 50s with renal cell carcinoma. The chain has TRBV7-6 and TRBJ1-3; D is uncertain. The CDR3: CASSSSHGSSGNTIYF. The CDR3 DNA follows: TGTGCCAGCAGCTCCAGCCATGGCAGCTCTGGAAACACCATATATTTT. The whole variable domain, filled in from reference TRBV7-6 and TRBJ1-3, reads GAGVSQSPRYKVTKRGQDVALRCDPISGHVSLYWYRQALGQGPEFLTYFNYEAQQDKSGLPNDRFSAERPEGSISTLTIQRTEQRDSAMYRCASSSSHGSSGNTIYFGEGSWLTVV.